The present T cell receptor beta chain was sequenced within a study of shared clonotypes between healthy human individuals. Study-level points and caveats: Clonotype sharing among donors was thought likely to change with sequencing depth. Rarefaction analysis demonstrated incomplete sorted-subset sequencing notwithstanding large depth.

The length of the CDR3 is 14 residues. V shed 4 bases and J shed 3 bases, with 11 bases lying between them. Germline V gene sequence: CDR1 SGHDN, CDR2 FVKESK. Every immunoSEQ plate was one replicate of a subset's evenly spread DNA. TCRdb's table, derived via immunoSEQ multiplex PCR, lists solely in-frame clones and lacks some. The data hold under 1,100,000 clones, with around four fifths observed a single time. Remarks on this clone: Its antigen is unidentified.

The chain uses TRBV14 and TRBJ2-3; D not resolved. The TCR was taken from a young man in good health. The specimen sequenced was memory CD4+ T cells sorted from blood. Subset here: CD45RA-negative fraction. This CDR3 reads CASSPYLTTDTQYF. In DNA, the CDR3 is TGTGCCAGCAGCCCTTATCTTACGACAGATACGCAGTATTTT. Together with reference TRBV14 and TRBJ2-3, the CDR3 gives the full variable domain: EAGVTQFPSHSVIEKGQTVTLRCDPISGHDNLYWYRRVMGKEIKFLLHFVKESKQDESGMPNNRFLAERTGGTYSTLKVQPAELEDSGVYFCASSPYLTTDTQYFGPGTRLTVL.